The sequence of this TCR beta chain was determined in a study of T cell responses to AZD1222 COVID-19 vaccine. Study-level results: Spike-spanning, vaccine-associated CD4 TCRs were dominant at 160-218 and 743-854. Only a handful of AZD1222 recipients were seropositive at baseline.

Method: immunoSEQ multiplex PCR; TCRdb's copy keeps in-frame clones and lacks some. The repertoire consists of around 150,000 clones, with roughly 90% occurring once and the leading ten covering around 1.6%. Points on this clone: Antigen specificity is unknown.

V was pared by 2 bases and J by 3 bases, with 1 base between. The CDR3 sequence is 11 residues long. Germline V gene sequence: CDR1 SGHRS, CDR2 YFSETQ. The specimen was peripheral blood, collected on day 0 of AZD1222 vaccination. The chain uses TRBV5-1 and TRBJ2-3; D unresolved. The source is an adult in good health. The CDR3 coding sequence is TGCGCCAGCAGCTTAACAGATACGCAGTATTTT. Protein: CASSLTDTQYF.